One sample yielded the 26 T cell receptor beta chains listed below, sequenced in a study of blood T cell repertoires in COVID-19. TCRdb's copy holds only in-frame clones and misses some; the assay was immunoSEQ multiplex PCR. This sample has 55,000 to 75,000 clones; just under 80% occur once, and the top ten carry roughly 9.7%. Source material: peripheral blood. The origin of the receptors is a human donor in a cohort sampled during active COVID-19.

The chain carries TRBV7-3 and TRBJ2-2; 14 bases are a match to TRBD2. In germline, CDR1 is SGHTA, CDR2 FQGTGA. The CDR3 loop spans 16 amino acids. The V and J ends lost 3 bases and 4 bases, in that order; junction bases with no gene match: 1. For the CDR3, the DNA is TGTGCCAGCAGCTTGGGGACTAGCGGGAGCACCGGGGAGCTGTTTTTT. It encodes CASSLGTSGSTGELFF.

The chain joins TRBV6-5 to TRBJ2-7; 8 nucleotides match TRBD1. The CDR3 totals 16 residues. Germline V gene lookup returns CDR1 MNHEY and CDR2 SVGAGI. V lost 4 bases to trimming and J lost 3 bases; unmatched junction nucleotides: 11. CDR3 nucleotides: TGTGCCAGCAGTTCAAGTAGGGGGACAGGAAGCTACGAGCAGTACTTC. It encodes CASSSSRGTGSYEQYF.

The V and J genes are TRBV30 and TRBJ1-2; possible D gene TRBD1, 6 bases. Germline values: CDR1 GTSNPN, CDR2 SVGIG (reference sequence). V was shortened by 1 base and J by 8 bases, with 14 bases between the two germline ends. The CDR3 runs 13 residues. CDR3 nucleotides: TGTGCCTGGAGTGCCCGCAGGGGAATCGGCTACACCTTC. It is translated as CAWSARRGIGYTF.

The gene calls are TRBV28 and TRBJ1-6; 8 bases line up with TRBD1. V gave up 2 bases and J gave up 11 bases; unmatched junction bases: 14. This CDR3 spans 17 amino acids. Germline V CDR1 and CDR2: MDHEN, SYDVKM. CDR3: CASSLSSLRQGITPLHF. As DNA, the CDR3 is TGTGCCAGCAGTTTAAGTTCCCTCCGACAGGGGATTACACCCCTCCACTTT.

The chain combines TRBV5-1 with TRBJ2-5; D may be TRBD1 (5 bases). Germline CDR1 reads SGHRS; CDR2 reads YFSETQ. Trimming pared 1 base from V and 2 bases from J, leaving 12 bases between. CDR3 length: 15 amino acids. CDR3 in DNA: TGCGCCAGCAGCTTGCTCGGCCAGGGACAAGAGACCCAGTACTTC. It specifies CASSLLGQGQETQYF.

The sample holds a few counts of this clone. The V gene is TRBV6-4, the J gene TRBJ1-2; 7 bases map to TRBD1. Germline-derived CDR1 and CDR2 are MRHNA and SNTAGT. With 4 bases clipped from V and 4 bases from J, the junction kept 12 bases outside the gene matches. The CDR3 has 16 amino acids. The CDR3 sequence: CASSAGVSTGIYGYTF. The DNA for the CDR3 is TGTGCCAGCAGTGCCGGGGTTTCGACAGGGATCTATGGCTACACCTTC.

This chain connects TRBV27 to TRBJ1-1; 7 bases map to TRBD1. V was pared by 5 bases and J by 8 bases, with 8 bases of the junction left unmatched. Germline V gene lookup returns CDR1 MNHEY and CDR2 SMNVEV (reference sequence). The CDR3 consists of 13 residues. DNA of the CDR3: TGTGCCAGCAGTCTCGGAGGGACAGCCGAAGCTTTCTTT. Protein: CASSLGGTAEAFF.

Only one count was recorded for this clone. The V and J genes are TRBV21-1 and TRBJ2-7; TRBD2, the table's D call, lacks a check against the DNA. TRBV21-1 is designated a pseudogene. This CDR3 has 14 residues. CDR3 coding DNA: TGTGCCAGCAGCCCCCCGGTCCCCTCCTACGAGCAGTACTTC. Translation: CASSPPVPSYEQYF.

V gene TRBV5-6 combines with J gene TRBJ2-2; 7 nucleotides agree with TRBD2. This CDR3 has 16 amino acids. After removal of 2 bases from V and 0 bases from J, the junction contained 4 bases not matched to a gene. Germline assignment: CDR1 SGHDT and CDR2 YYEEEE. The CDR3 region has the DNA TGTGCCAGCAGCTTCGGGGGAGGGACGAACACCGGGGAGCTGTTTTTT. Amino acid sequence: CASSFGGGTNTGELFF.

V is TRBV18 and J is TRBJ1-5; 9 bases are shared with TRBD1. CDR1 is KGHSH, CDR2 LQKENI, per germline. Unmatched junction bases numbered 15, after V lost 6 bases and J lost 6 bases. The CDR3 consists of 17 residues. The CDR3 region is CASSHGNTGGVGQPQHF. The CDR3 coding sequence is TGTGCCAGCTCTCACGGCAACACAGGGGGCGTTGGTCAGCCCCAGCATTTT.

The rearrangement uses TRBV4-1 and TRBJ2-7; 9 bases fit TRBD1. This CDR3 is 15 amino acids long. The V gene end was trimmed by 0 bases and the J gene end by 6 bases; junction bases not matched to a gene: 6. Germline CDR1 and CDR2: MGHRA and YSYEKL. The CDR3 DNA sequence: TGCGCCAGCAGCCAAGAGGGGACAGGGAGTTCCGAGCAGTACTTC. This codes for CASSQEGTGSSEQYF.

V is TRBV3-1 (or the pseudogene TRBV3-2) and J is TRBJ2-1; tentative D call: TRBD2 (6 bases). Trimming took 5 bases from V and 10 from J, leaving 12 bases between them. The germline gives CDR1 LGHDT, CDR2 YNNKEL (reference sequence). The CDR3 runs to 12 residues. The CDR3 sequence: CASSRAGNEQFF. CDR3 DNA: TGTGCCAGCAGCAGAGCGGGTAACGAGCAGTTCTTC.

This clone was picked up one time. This chain uses TRBV20-1 with TRBJ2-7; the D gene is possibly TRBD2 (6 bases). The CDR3 contains 11 residues. With 6 bases removed from V and 7 bases from J, the gap between germline ends came to 13 bases. CDR1 and CDR2 (germline): DFQATT, SNEGSKA (reference sequence). This chain's CDR3 is CSAAPGREQYF. The CDR3 nucleotides read TGCAGTGCGGCCCCTGGGAGGGAGCAGTACTTC.

The chain uses TRBV28 and TRBJ1-3, with a possible D match to TRBD1 (5 bases). The CDR3 contains 16 residues. V lost 5 bases, J lost 0 bases, and 14 bases lay in between. From germline, CDR1 is MDHEN and CDR2 SYDVKM. The CDR3 reads CASSAPGGSSGNTIYF. The CDR3 DNA is TGTGCCAGCAGTGCCCCGGGGGGGAGCTCTGGAAACACCATATATTTT.

The chain recombines TRBV28 with TRBJ2-6; D perhaps matches TRBD2 (7 bases). The germline V gene encodes CDR1 MDHEN and CDR2 SYDVKM. V lost 3 bases, J lost 2 bases, and 17 bases lay in between. CDR3 length equals 18 residues. CDR3 DNA sequence: TGTGCCAGCAGTTTGGGAGGGGGAGCAGGGACTGGGGCCAACGTCCTGACTTTC. This sequence encodes CASSLGGGAGTGANVLTF.

This sequence joins TRBV11-2 and TRBJ1-3, with TRBD1 matching over 7 bases. Germline V gene sequence: CDR1 SGHAT, CDR2 FQNNGV. The CDR3 contains 15 residues. Trimming at V came to 5 bases and at J to 3 bases, leaving 7 bases not matched to a gene. The CDR3 region has the DNA TGTGCCAGCAGCGCCATGACAGGGTTTGGAAACACCATATATTTT. Amino acid sequence: CASSAMTGFGNTIYF.

This clone was observed a single time. This chain joins TRBV6-1 and TRBJ1-4, with D possibly being TRBD1 (6 bases). Trimming pared 3 bases from V and 6 bases from J, leaving 11 bases between. The CDR3 consists of 14 residues. Germline assignment: CDR1 MNHNS and CDR2 SASEGT. The CDR3 bases are TGTGCCAGCAGTGATTCGTCAGGGGATGAAAAACTGTTTTTT. This codes for CASSDSSGDEKLFF.

The V gene is TRBV5-1, the J gene TRBJ2-2; 12 positions match TRBD2. The germline V gene encodes CDR1 SGHRS and CDR2 YFSETQ. There are 15 residues in the CDR3. V lost 4 bases to trimming and J lost 10 bases; unmatched junction nucleotides: 8. The CDR3 sequence is CASSPTSGRLAELFF. The DNA for the CDR3 is TGCGCCAGCAGCCCTACTAGCGGGAGGCTCGCGGAGCTGTTTTTT.

This clone showed up just a few times. V gene TRBV19 combines with J gene TRBJ2-5, with 10 bases matching TRBD2. The CDR3 sequence is 14 residues long. Germline CDR1 and CDR2: LNHDA and SQIVND (reference sequence). The junction had 4 bases not matched to a gene; V was cut back by 3 bases and J by 6 bases. In DNA, the CDR3 is TGTGCCAGTAGTATCTCTAGCGGGAGTCAGACCCAGTACTTC. Encoded protein: CASSISSGSQTQYF.

The chain is built from TRBV10-3 and TRBJ1-2, with TRBD1 matching over 7 bases. The CDR3 covers 13 residues. Germline V gene data show CDR1 as ENHRY and CDR2 as SYGVKD. V lost 4 bases and J lost 5; bases outside the gene matches: 4. The CDR3 sequence is CAISGPRGYGYTF. The DNA for the CDR3 is TGTGCCATCAGTGGCCCCAGGGGGTATGGCTACACCTTC.

The chain has TRBV19 and TRBJ2-7, with 7 bases identical to TRBD1. CDR1 is LNHDA, CDR2 SQIVND, per germline (reference sequence). After removal of 4 bases from V and 0 bases from J, the junction contained 6 bases not matched to a gene. This CDR3 contains 15 residues. The CDR3 sequence: CASSKGTASSYEQYF. The DNA of the CDR3 is TGTGCCAGTAGTAAAGGGACAGCGAGCTCCTACGAGCAGTACTTC.

The rearrangement joins TRBV7-2 to TRBJ2-5; the match to TRBD1 covers 7 bases. The J segment lost 4 bases and the V segment lost 4 bases, leaving 9 bases of the junction unmatched. Looked up from germline, CDR1 is SGHTA and CDR2 is FQGNSA. The CDR3 has 15 amino acids. The CDR3 loop reads CASSWVRGRLETQYF. Here the CDR3 DNA reads TGTGCCAGCAGCTGGGTGAGGGGGCGGTTAGAGACCCAGTACTTC. Full variable domain (remainder filled in from reference TRBV7-2 and TRBJ2-5): GAGVSQSPSNKVTEKGKDVELRCDPISGHTALYWYRQSLGQGLEFLIYFQGNSAPDKSGLPSDRFSAERTGGSVSTLTIQRTQQEDSAVYLCASSWVRGRLETQYFGPGTRLLVL.

Worth noting for this clone: A read error may account for a junction end that differs from germline. The rearrangement uses TRBV7-7 and TRBJ2-5; 16 positions agree with TRBD2. Germline values: CDR1 SSHAT, CDR2 FNYEAQ (reference sequence). The CDR3 is 17 residues long. The CDR3: CASSVGLAGGPGETQYF. CDR3 bases: TGTGCTAGCAGTGTGGGACTAGCGGGAGGGCCCGGGGAGACCCAGTACTTC.

This chain joins TRBV10-3 and TRBJ1-1, with a tentative D call TRBD1 (6 bases). The CDR3 is made up of 15 amino acids. Trimming stripped 0 bases from V and 10 bases from J, with 18 bases between. Germline CDR1 reads ENHRY; CDR2 reads SYGVKD. CDR3 sequence (DNA): TGTGCCATCAGTGAGTCACAGGGAAATGTTGATCGAGCTTTCTTT. Its translation: CAISESQGNVDRAFF.

This CDR3 is CASSATGDGGGSGANVLTF. DNA of the CDR3: TGCGCCAGCAGCGCCACTGGTGACGGCGGGGGCTCTGGGGCCAACGTCCTGACTTTC. This chain connects TRBV5-1 to TRBJ2-6; 7 bases fit TRBD2. After removal of 4 bases from V and 0 bases from J, the junction contained 13 bases not matched to a gene. The CDR3 runs 19 residues. The germline V gene encodes CDR1 SGHRS and CDR2 YFSETQ.

The J gene is TRBJ1-1, the V gene TRBV5-1; TRBD1 matches at 7 bases. The trim removed 0 bases at V and 4 bases at J, leaving 3 bases unmatched. The CDR3 has 14 amino acids. Germline CDR1 is SGHRS and CDR2 is YFSETQ. CDR3 residues: CASSLGQGVTEAFF. The CDR3 DNA reads TGCGCCAGCAGCTTGGGGCAGGGGGTCACTGAAGCTTTCTTT.